A selection of T cell receptor beta chains follows, all from one sample in a study of blood T cells in healthy people across ages. TCRdb ran MiXCR on the 5' RACE reads and lists one entry per CDR3 protein. Of over 1,300,000 distinct CDR3 sequences in the sample, roughly 59% were seen once. Sequencing was performed on blood. Receptors were obtained from a man between 18 and 29 years old in good health. Both conserved end residues are part of each CDR3. Fields, in order: clone size, J gene, V gene, D gene, CDR3 DNA, CDR3 protein. The D gene is left open where the match is weak. For some rows the clone size is stated as once, few or many, or as a class when expanded; others skip it.

.,TRBJ2-5,TRBV20-1,TRBD1,TGCAGTGCTAGAACTCCGGACAGGGCCTATGAGCAGTACTTC,CSARTPDRAYEQYF
.,TRBJ2-7,TRBV5-1,.,TGCGCCAGCAGCCCACTGAAGAACTCCTACGAGCAGTACTTC,CASSPLKNSYEQYF
.,TRBJ2-2,TRBV6-2/TRBV6-3,TRBD1,TGTGCCAGCAGAATAGGGGGGACAGGGGACACCGGGGAGCTGTTTTTT,CASRIGGTGDTGELFF
few,TRBJ2-7,TRBV29-1,TRBD1,TGCAGCGTTGGCCCTCTACAGGGGGCGACGACCTACGAGCAGTACTTC,CSVGPLQGATTYEQYF
.,TRBJ1-1,TRBV14,.,TGTGCCAGCAGCCAGCTCAGGGGAAGTACTGAAGCTTTCTTT,CASSQLRGSTEAFF
.,TRBJ2-5,TRBV4-2,.,TGTGCCAGCAGCCCTGGACTTAGTGAGGCCCAGTACTTC,CASSPGLSEAQYF
.,TRBJ1-2,TRBV5-1,TRBD1,TGCGCCAGCAGCTTCCACATCGTCCGGACAGGGATCAACTATGGCTACACCTTC,CASSFHIVRTGINYGYTF
.,TRBJ2-7,TRBV18,.,TGTGCCAGCTCACCACCCAGCGCAAGGGCCCCCTACGAGCAGTACTTC,CASSPPSARAPYEQYF
.,TRBJ2-7,TRBV9,.,TGTGCCAGCAGCGTAGGGGTCGCGGGCGAGCAGTACTTC,CASSVGVAGEQYF
.,TRBJ2-4,TRBV5-1,TRBD1,TGCGCCAGCAGCTTGGGGTCCGGGACAGGGAAAAACATTCAGTACTTC,CASSLGSGTGKNIQYF
few,TRBJ2-7,TRBV12-3/TRBV12-4,TRBD1,TGTGCCAGCAGTTTGGACAGGGGCGATGCCTACGAGCAGTACTTC,CASSLDRGDAYEQYF
few,TRBJ2-4,TRBV27,TRBD1,TGTGCCAGCACGGGGACAGAAAACATTCAGTACTTC,CASTGTENIQYF
.,TRBJ2-7,TRBV20-1,.,TGCAGTGCCGGAGGGGTAGCGCGCTCCTACGAGCAGTACTTC,CSAGGVARSYEQYF
few,TRBJ2-1,TRBV4-3,.,TGCGCCAGCAGTCCTATACTAGGTAACAATGAGCAGTTCTTC,CASSPILGNNEQFF
few,TRBJ1-6,TRBV12-3/TRBV12-4,TRBD1,TGTGCCAGCTGCAAGGGGGCGGGGAGCTCCTATAATTCACCCCTCCACTTT,CASCKGAGSSYNSPLHF
.,TRBJ1-6,TRBV10-3,.,TGTGCCATCACAGGGCTCGTAAATTCACCCCTCCACTTT,CAITGLVNSPLHF
once,TRBJ2-1,TRBV7-8,TRBD2,TGTGCCAGCAGCTTTCCGACTAGCGGGAGGGCCGCCCAGAACAATGAGCAGTTCTTC,CASSFPTSGRAAQNNEQFF
.,TRBJ2-2,TRBV15,TRBD2,TGTGCCACCCAAGCGGGAGGATATCCCGGGGAGCTGTTTTTT,CATQAGGYPGELFF
.,TRBJ1-2,TRBV6-1,.,TGTGCCAGCAGTGAAGGGGCCGTTGGGGGCTACACCTTC,CASSEGAVGGYTF
.,TRBJ1-2,TRBV4-2,.,TGTGCCAGCAGCCAAGATTTATATCAATGGTACTATGGCTACACCTTC,CASSQDLYQWYYGYTF
few,TRBJ2-7,TRBV27,TRBD1,TGTGCCAGCAGTTCGTGGGACAGGCTATCCTACGAGCAGTACTTC,CASSSWDRLSYEQYF
.,TRBJ2-1,TRBV27,.,TGTGCCAGCAGTGGGGGGCCTACCGATTTCTATGAGCAGTTCTTC,CASSGGPTDFYEQFF
.,TRBJ2-5,TRBV7-9,TRBD1,TGTGCCAGTAGTTTCCCCCGGACAGGGGAAGAAGAGACCCAGTACTTC,CASSFPRTGEEETQYF
.,TRBJ2-1,TRBV10-2,TRBD2,TGCGCCAGCAGTGTTGCGGGAGTCGGGAATGAGCAGTTCTTC,CASSVAGVGNEQFF
few,TRBJ2-1,TRBV10-3,TRBD2,TGTGCCATTAGTAGGACTAGCGGGGCCTACAATGAGCAGTTCTTC,CAISRTSGAYNEQFF
once,TRBJ2-3,TRBV5-1,.,TGCGCCAGCAGCACCCAGGGAATCACAGATACGCAGTATTTT,CASSTQGITDTQYF
few,TRBJ2-1,TRBV29-1,TRBD2,TGCAGCGAATCGGGACTAGCGGGAGTTGCGAATGAGCAGTTCTTC,CSESGLAGVANEQFF
few,TRBJ2-1,TRBV7-2,TRBD2,TGTGCCAGCAGCTCTAGCGGGGACTACAATGAGCAGTTCTTC,CASSSSGDYNEQFF
.,TRBJ2-6,TRBV3-1,TRBD1,TGTGCCAGCAGCCAACGACAGGGCTCTACTTCTGGGGCCAACGTCCTGACTTTC,CASSQRQGSTSGANVLTF
.,TRBJ2-2,TRBV18,.,TGTGCCAGCTCACCACTGGACCCTTACACCGGGGAGCTGTTTTTT,CASSPLDPYTGELFF
.,TRBJ2-5,TRBV20-1,TRBD2,TGCAGTGCTAGATTCGGACTAGCGGGGGGTCAAGAGACCCAGTACTTC,CSARFGLAGGQETQYF
.,TRBJ2-1,TRBV25-1,.,TGTGCCAGCAGTGAATTTGCGGGGGCCCGGCAGTTCTTC,CASSEFAGARQFF
.,TRBJ1-2,TRBV3-1,TRBD1,TGTGCCAGCAGCCGAAGGACAGGGGCGTATGGCTACACCTTC,CASSRRTGAYGYTF
few,TRBJ2-3,TRBV4-3,.,TGCGCCAGCAGCCAAGGCCGGTATTGGGTGGCGGATACGCAGTATTTT,CASSQGRYWVADTQYF
few,TRBJ2-4,TRBV27,TRBD1,TGTGCCAGCAGTGCGACGACAGGGAAAAACATTCAGTACTTC,CASSATTGKNIQYF
few,TRBJ1-4,TRBV4-3,.,TGCGCCAGCAGCCCAAGGGGGGGATCTAATGAAAAACTGTTTTTT,CASSPRGGSNEKLFF
.,TRBJ2-2,TRBV27,.,TGTGCCTGCCGTACGCAGAACACCGGGGAGCTGTTTTTT,CACRTQNTGELFF
few,TRBJ1-1,TRBV4-1,.,TGCGCCAGCAGCCAAGCAGGGGTAGGCACTGAAGCTTTCTTT,CASSQAGVGTEAFF
few,TRBJ2-5,TRBV6-5,.,TGTGCCAGCAGTTACGGGCTAGTGTGGGAGACCCAGTACTTC,CASSYGLVWETQYF
few,TRBJ2-1,TRBV5-5,TRBD2,TGTGCCAGCAGCCGACTAGCGGGGGGCCCGAATGAGCAGTTCTTC,CASSRLAGGPNEQFF
few,TRBJ2-3,TRBV7-2,.,TGTGCCAGCAGCTTTACTCCAGGGTTGACAGATACGCAGTATTTT,CASSFTPGLTDTQYF
.,TRBJ2-2,TRBV4-1,.,TGCGCCAGCAGCCAAGTGAGGGGGGCTCTTGGCGGGGAGCTGTTTTTT,CASSQVRGALGGELFF
.,TRBJ2-5,TRBV10-3,TRBD2,TGTGCCATCAGTGCAATAGCGGGAGATGAGACCCAGTACTTC,CAISAIAGDETQYF
many,TRBJ2-7,TRBV5-1,TRBD2,TGCGCCAGCAGCTTGGAGTCGGGAGGACTAAACGAGCAGTACTTC,CASSLESGGLNEQYF
.,TRBJ2-5,TRBV20-1,TRBD2,TGCAGTGCGGGACTAGCGGGAGAGACCCAGTACTTC,CSAGLAGETQYF
.,TRBJ2-3,TRBV5-1,TRBD2,TGCGCCAGCGACGAGCTCAGCGGGGGGTCGGGGGGCTTCACAGATACGCAGTATTTT,CASDELSGGSGGFTDTQYF
few,TRBJ1-5,TRBV9,.,TGTGCCGGACGAGTAAGTGTGTGCAATCAGCCCCAGCATTTT,CAGRVSVCNQPQHF
many,TRBJ1-1,TRBV5-1,.,TGTGCCAGCAGCCTTCGGACGGGGAACACTGAAGCTTTCTTT,CASSLRTGNTEAFF
.,TRBJ2-5,TRBV13,.,TGTGCCAGCAGGGGTAGCGCGGGTCCAGAGCAGTACTTC,CASRGSAGPEQYF
few,TRBJ2-1,TRBV20-1,.,TGCAGTGCTAGTTGGCAGGGACGGGACAATGAGCAGTTCTTC,CSASWQGRDNEQFF
.,TRBJ2-7,TRBV2,.,TGTGCCAGCAATTGGGCACTGGTCTCCTACGAGCAGTACTTC,CASNWALVSYEQYF